One sample yielded the 27 T cell receptor beta chains listed below, sequenced in a study of blood T cell repertoires in COVID-19. Produced via immunoSEQ multiplex PCR; TCRdb's table is partial and in-frame only. Of roughly 290,000 clones in the sample, 87% are singletons; the top ten hold 6%. Specimen: PBMCs or T cells enriched from blood (not recorded which). The receptors derive from a woman in her 40s who had recovered from COVID-19.

Remarks on this clone: One junction end does not reproduce the germline sequence, and a read error may be involved. The rearrangement joins TRBV11-3 to TRBJ2-7, with 10 bases fitting TRBD2. The CDR3 runs 13 residues. CDR1 and CDR2 from the germline V gene are SGHNT and YENEEA. CDR3 sequence: CRSGRAFGDEQYF. CDR3 bases: TGCCGGAGCGGGAGGGCGTTTGGCGACGAGCAGTACTTC.

This chain joins TRBV7-2 and TRBJ2-3; TRBD2 might be the D (6 bases). Trimming left V 2 bases short and J 6 bases short, with 9 bases between. The germline V gene encodes CDR1 SGHTA and CDR2 FQGNSA. The CDR3 length is 13 residues. Written as DNA, the CDR3 is TGTGCCAGCAGCTTAACGGGAGTTGATACGCAGTATTTT. This sequence encodes CASSLTGVDTQYF.

The chain has TRBV20-1 and TRBJ2-7, with 9 nucleotides matching TRBD1. Germline V gives CDR1 DFQATT, CDR2 SNEGSKA (reference sequence). The CDR3 is 11 residues long. The DNA of the CDR3 is TGCAGTGTACCGGGACAGGGTTTCTCCTTCGTT. Protein: CSVPGQGFSFV.

The chain couples TRBV28 to TRBJ1-2, with D perhaps TRBD1 (5 bases). CDR1 is MDHEN, CDR2 SYDVKM, per germline. Trimming removed 10 bases from V and 8 bases from J, with 14 bases in between. This CDR3 region has 11 residues. The CDR3 DNA reads as TGTGCCACTACCGGGGGTCTCGGCTACACCTTC. It specifies CATTGGLGYTF.

The rearrangement links TRBV9 to TRBJ2-7, with TRBD2 as a possible D gene (6 bases). Germline V gene sequence: CDR1 SGDLS, CDR2 YYNGEE. CDR3 length: 16 amino acids. V was pared by 3 bases and J by 1 base, with 17 bases between. The CDR3 DNA reads as TGTGCCAGCAGCGGGGACTCCGGGACTCAATCCTACGAGCAGTACTTC. It codes for CASSGDSGTQSYEQYF. Based on the CDR3 plus reference TRBV9 and TRBJ2-7, the full variable domain is DSGVTQTPKHLITATGQRVTLRCSPRSGDLSVYWYQQSLDQGLQFLIQYYNGEERAKGNILERFSAQQFPDLHSELNLSSLELGDSALYFCASSGDSGTQSYEQYFGPGTRLTVT.

This chain links TRBV9 with TRBJ1-3; perhaps TRBD1 as D (6 bases). V shed 0 bases and J shed 0 bases, with 10 bases lying between them. Germline assignment: CDR1 SGDLS and CDR2 YYNGEE. CDR3 size: 16 residues. DNA for the CDR3: TGTGCCAGCAGCGTAGGGGGGCAAAGCTCTGGAAACACCATATATTTT. Translating it yields CASSVGGQSSGNTIYF.

This clone occurred once. CDR3 protein: CASSLGRGPYNEQFF. CDR3 DNA: TGTGCCAGCAGTTTAGGGCGGGGCCCTTACAATGAGCAGTTCTTC. The V gene is TRBV28, the J gene TRBJ2-1; D might be TRBD2 (6 bases). The CDR3 loop spans 15 amino acids. Trimming stripped 2 bases from V and 4 bases from J, with 12 bases between. Germline assignment: CDR1 MDHEN and CDR2 SYDVKM.

The chain combines TRBV7-9 with TRBJ2-1; D is possibly TRBD1 (5 bases). Per germline, CDR1 SEHNR and CDR2 FQNEAQ (reference sequence). V was trimmed by 3 bases and J by 7 bases, leaving 16 bases between them. This CDR3 is built from 15 residues. Here the CDR3 DNA reads TGTGCCAGCAGCTTGGGGTCCCCCAGGGTGAATGAGCAGTTCTTC. This gives the protein CASSLGSPRVNEQFF.

V is TRBV11-2 and J is TRBJ2-1; 10 nucleotides match TRBD2. CDR1 SGHAT and CDR2 FQNNGV come from the germline V gene. This CDR3 is built from 16 residues. The V gene end was trimmed by 3 bases and the J gene end by 9 bases; junction bases not matched to a gene: 11. DNA for the CDR3: TGTGCCAGCAGCTTCCTTCAGGGCCTAGCGGGAGCTGAGCAGTTCTTC. Translated, it gives CASSFLQGLAGAEQFF.

The chain joins TRBV11-1 to TRBJ1-2; D call uncertain. CDR1 SGHAT and CDR2 FQDESV come from the germline V gene (reference sequence). V was trimmed by 1 base and J by 4 bases, leaving 7 bases between them. The CDR3 is 13 residues long. CDR3 region: CASSLGLSYGYTF. The CDR3 nucleotides are TGTGCCAGCAGCTTAGGATTGAGCTATGGCTACACCTTC.

Details on this clone: Other DNA sequences in the same sample also yield this CDR3. The chain couples TRBV28 to TRBJ1-2; the match to TRBD1 covers 7 bases. This CDR3 is 13 amino acids long. CDR1 is MDHEN and CDR2 is SYDVKM in the germline V gene. Germline trimming cut 5 bases from V and 2 bases from J; bases unmatched to any gene: 2. The CDR3 nucleotides read TGTGCCAGCAGTCTCAGGGGGAACTATGGCTACACCTTC. This translates into CASSLRGNYGYTF.

This clone occurred a few times. V and J are TRBV18 and TRBJ2-2; TRBD1 matches at 7 bases. The CDR3 length is 15 residues. CDR1 and CDR2 (germline): KGHSH, LQKENI. J gave up 6 bases and V 1 base, and 5 bases lay outside the gene matches. The chain's CDR3 is CASSPQGALSGELFF. Here the CDR3 DNA reads TGTGCCAGCTCACCACAGGGGGCTTTGTCCGGGGAGCTGTTTTTT.

The chain is built from TRBV4-2 and TRBJ2-6, with D perhaps matching TRBD1 (6 bases). Trimming left V 0 bases short and J 0 bases short, with 15 bases between. Germline V gene lookup returns CDR1 LGHNA and CDR2 YNFKEQ. The CDR3 runs 19 residues. DNA for the CDR3: TGTGCCAGCAGCCAAGACGGTCACAGGGCAAACTCTGGGGCCAACGTCCTGACTTTC. It yields the protein CASSQDGHRANSGANVLTF.

J is TRBJ2-1 and V is TRBV5-1; D is ambiguous. This CDR3 spans 15 amino acids. Germline V gives CDR1 SGHRS, CDR2 YFSETQ. V dropped 1 base and J dropped 2 bases, with 10 bases sitting between them. The DNA of the CDR3 is TGCGCCAGCAGCTTGCCCTCTGTTGCCTACAATGAGCAGTTCTTC. This sequence encodes CASSLPSVAYNEQFF.

The chain recombines TRBV6-5 with TRBJ1-1; no reliable D call. This CDR3 region has 13 residues. From germline, CDR1 is MNHEY and CDR2 SVGAGI. V was shortened by 3 bases and J by 3 bases, with 8 bases between the two germline ends. The CDR3 region has the DNA TGTGCCAGCAGTTATGGAGAGTACACTGAAGCTTTCTTT. Translated, it gives CASSYGEYTEAFF.

V and J are TRBV14 and TRBJ2-7, with a tentative D call TRBD1 (6 bases). The germline V and J ends were trimmed by 6 bases and 3 bases, with 9 bases remaining between them. The CDR3 length is 12 residues. Looked up from germline, CDR1 is SGHDN and CDR2 is FVKESK. CDR3 in amino acids: CASSRRGYEQYF. For the CDR3, the DNA is TGTGCCAGCAGTCGCAGGGGCTACGAGCAGTACTTC.

This chain joins TRBV28 and TRBJ2-1, with D perhaps TRBD1 (6 bases). Per the germline V gene, CDR1 is MDHEN and CDR2 is SYDVKM. Trimming left V 2 bases short and J 5 bases short, with 19 bases between. CDR3 length: 17 amino acids. DNA of the CDR3: TGTGCCAGCAGTTTAGCTAGGTGGGGACACGGTAACAATGAGCAGTTCTTC. Protein product: CASSLARWGHGNNEQFF.

The J gene is TRBJ2-7, the V gene TRBV19; maybe TRBD2 (6 bases). CDR1 LNHDA and CDR2 SQIVND come from the germline V gene (reference sequence). Deletions cut 3 bases from V and 1 base from J, with 10 bases between. This CDR3 is built from 14 residues. The CDR3 nucleotides are TGTGCCAGTAGTATCATTCTAGCGTCCTACGAGCAGTACTTC. Its translation is CASSIILASYEQYF. Using reference TRBV19 and TRBJ2-7 for the parts outside the CDR3, the full variable domain is DGGITQSPKYLFRKEGQNVTLSCEQNLNHDAMYWYRQDPGQGLRLIYYSQIVNDFQKGDIAEGYSVSREKKESFPLTVTSAQKNPTAFYLCASSIILASYEQYFGPGTRLTVT.

V gene TRBV3-1 (or the pseudogene TRBV3-2) combines with J gene TRBJ2-3; 15 bases align to TRBD2. V shed 1 base and J 4 bases; nucleotides not matched to a gene: 12. The germline V gene encodes CDR1 LGHDT and CDR2 YNNKEL (reference sequence). CDR3 length equals 20 residues. CDR3 amino acids: CASSQVLGLAGGPGPDTQYF. The CDR3, as DNA: TGTGCCAGCAGCCAAGTCCTAGGACTAGCGGGAGGGCCTGGTCCAGATACGCAGTATTTT.

This chain joins TRBV28 and TRBJ2-3; the D gene is possibly TRBD2 (5 bases). This CDR3 comprises 14 residues. Trimming removed 5 bases at V and 0 bases at J, with 9 bases between. CDR1 is MDHEN and CDR2 is SYDVKM in the germline V gene. CDR3 bases: TGTGCCAGCAGTACCTGGAGGAGCACAGATACGCAGTATTTT. The encoded protein is CASSTWRSTDTQYF.

V is TRBV11-3 and J is TRBJ1-1; D is possibly TRBD1 (5 bases). CDR1 and CDR2 from the germline V gene are SGHNT and YENEEA. The CDR3 contains 16 residues. Trimming cost V 5 bases and J 1 base, with 17 bases left between them. For the CDR3, the DNA is TGTGCCAGCAGCCCTGGAGGGGCAGGGTCGAACACTGAAGCTTTCTTT. Protein product: CASSPGGAGSNTEAFF.

The chain has TRBV4-1 and TRBJ2-6, with D perhaps matching TRBD1 (6 bases). Germline V gives CDR1 MGHRA, CDR2 YSYEKL. The ends were cut back, 3 bases at V and 4 bases at J, with 16 bases in the middle. CDR3 size: 17 residues. The CDR3 spells CASSQVTTGTGANVLTF. For the CDR3, the DNA is TGCGCCAGCAGCCAGGTAACAACAGGGACCGGGGCCAACGTCCTGACTTTC.

The rearrangement links TRBV12-3 or TRBV12-4 to TRBJ2-7, with TRBD2 matching over 9 bases. V trimming: 6 bases; J trimming: 4 bases; junction bases outside the gene matches: 4. This CDR3 has 13 amino acids. The CDR3 DNA reads as TGTGCCAGCAGGATGACTAGCGGTTACGAGCAGTACTTC. Translating it yields CASRMTSGYEQYF.

This chain uses TRBV19 with TRBJ2-1; TRBD1 matches 7 bases. There are 15 residues in the CDR3. The junction had 9 bases not matched to a gene; V was cut back by 4 bases and J by 6 bases. CDR1 LNHDA and CDR2 SQIVND come from the germline V gene (reference sequence). The CDR3 nucleotides are TGTGCCAGTAGTACTCGACAGGGTCAAGCCAATGAGCAGTTCTTC. This codes for CASSTRQGQANEQFF.

The rearrangement uses TRBV6-5 and TRBJ1-5; 7 bases line up with TRBD1. The germline V gene has CDR1 MNHEY and CDR2 SVGAGI. V lost 4 bases and J lost 7; bases outside the gene matches: 7. This CDR3 is built from 14 residues. This CDR3 is CASSSTGIGQPQHF. The CDR3 coding sequence is TGTGCCAGCAGTTCGACAGGGATCGGGCAGCCCCAGCATTTT.

This clone is a singleton in its sample. The CDR3 loop is CASSQASGSSYEQYF. The CDR3 nucleotides read TGTGCCAGCAGCCAAGCTAGCGGGAGCTCCTACGAGCAGTACTTC. V gene TRBV3-1 (or the pseudogene TRBV3-2) combines with J gene TRBJ2-7; 10 positions agree with TRBD2. CDR1 is LGHDT and CDR2 is YNNKEL in the germline V gene (reference sequence). The CDR3 spans 15 residues. The V segment lost 1 base and the J segment 0 bases; nucleotides outside the gene matches: 0.

V is TRBV6-5 and J is TRBJ2-1; D ambiguous. The length of the CDR3 is 14 residues. The germline V and J ends were trimmed by 0 bases and 9 bases, with 12 bases remaining between them. Germline CDR1 and CDR2: MNHEY and SVGAGI. CDR3 DNA: TGTGCCAGCAGTTACTCATCTTCGTCCAGTGAGCAGTTCTTC. Translated: CASSYSSSSSEQFF.